This TCR beta chain comes out of a study of T cell clonality in common variable immunodeficiency. Study conclusions and caveats: CVID subjects showed higher TCRbeta clonality than healthy controls. In common variable immunodeficiency, TCR beta chains reportedly carried fewer deletions and N-nucleotide insertions. Compared with controls, CVID subjects had fewer shared TCRbeta clones.

The CDR3 contains 16 residues. Trimming cost V 4 bases and J 4 bases; bases outside gene matches: 9. Germline lookup yields CDR1 SGHRS and CDR2 YFSETQ. Caucasian heritage predominated among both patients and controls. This clone came up many times. The target antigen is unknown. The read falls 3 residues short of the CDR3 end, and the missing part is taken from the germline J gene. TCRdb keeps only in-frame clones here, not all; method: immunoSEQ multiplex PCR. The sample includes around 42,000 clones, none of them occurring once. The origin of this receptor is a person aged 18 to 75 in good health. Specimen: peripheral blood mononuclear cells. J is TRBJ2-2 and V is TRBV5-1; 8 nucleotides align to TRBD2. CDR3 in amino acids: CASSSNSGIFTGELFF. The covered CDR3 bases are TGCGCCAGCAGCAGTAATAGCGGGATTTTCACCGGGGAG.